This entry lists 10 T cell receptor beta chains sequenced from one sample in a study of OX40 agonist ivuxolimab in advanced cancers. The table came from immunoSEQ multiplex PCR; TCRdb's copy has only in-frame clones and leaves some out. Among tens of thousands of clones listed, about 91% were seen once. Specimen: CD4+ or CD8+ T cells sorted from blood, collected in a trial of the OX40 agonist ivuxolimab. The source is an adult with an advanced solid tumor such as melanoma, head and neck, liver or kidney cancer.

This chain connects TRBV18 to TRBJ2-5, with a tentative D call TRBD1 (6 bases). From germline, CDR1 is KGHSH and CDR2 LQKENI. The V and J ends lost 2 bases and 0 bases respectively, with 10 bases between them. This CDR3 region has 15 residues. The CDR3 nucleotides read TGTGCCAGCTCACCAAAGGGGACACACCAAGAGACCCAGTACTTC. Translation: CASSPKGTHQETQYF.

The chain joins TRBV19 to TRBJ2-7, with a tentative D call TRBD2 (6 bases). The CDR3 is 14 amino acids. V lost 3 bases to trimming and J lost 0 bases, with 9 bases between them. Looked up from germline, CDR1 is LNHDA and CDR2 is SQIVND (reference sequence). The chain's CDR3 is CASSIGGASYEQYF. The CDR3 nucleotides read TGTGCCAGTAGTATCGGGGGTGCCTCCTACGAGCAGTACTTC.

The chain joins TRBV7-6 to TRBJ2-1; TRBD1 might be the D (6 bases). Trimming removed 0 bases at V and 4 bases at J, with 10 bases between. CDR3 size: 15 residues. The V gene's germline CDR1 is SGHVS and CDR2 FNYEAQ. CDR3 protein: CASSLAGAGYNEQFF. The CDR3, as DNA: TGTGCCAGCAGCTTAGCGGGGGCAGGGTACAATGAGCAGTTCTTC. The whole variable domain, remainder taken from reference TRBV7-6 and TRBJ2-1, is GAGVSQSPRYKVTKRGQDVALRCDPISGHVSLYWYRQALGQGPEFLTYFNYEAQQDKSGLPNDRFSAERPEGSISTLTIQRTEQRDSAMYRCASSLAGAGYNEQFFGPGTRLTVL.

This clone was found a few times. The rearrangement links TRBV19 to TRBJ1-2; D perhaps matches TRBD1 (6 bases). The CDR3 totals 15 residues. Germline CDR1 and CDR2: LNHDA and SQIVND (reference sequence). V was shortened by 8 bases and J by 3 bases, with 19 bases between the two germline ends. The CDR3 bases are TGTGCCAGTCGCCGCCCAGGGGACGGAGACTATGGCTACACCTTC. It is translated as CASRRPGDGDYGYTF.

V gene TRBV11-2 combines with J gene TRBJ2-5, with 10 positions matching TRBD2. The CDR3 sequence is 19 residues long. V lost 1 base and J lost 5; bases outside the gene matches: 16. Germline V gives CDR1 SGHAT, CDR2 FQNNGV. For the CDR3, the DNA is TGTGCCAGCAGCTTAGGCTCGGTTGGTTCTAGCGGGAGCAGTGAGACCCAGTACTTC. Translating it yields CASSLGSVGSSGSSETQYF. Full variable domain (missing parts from reference TRBV11-2 and TRBJ2-5): EAGVAQSPRYKIIEKRQSVAFWCNPISGHATLYWYQQILGQGPKLLIQFQNNGVVDDSQLPKDRFSAERLKGVDSTLKIQPAKLEDSAVYLCASSLGSVGSSGSSETQYFGPGTRLLVL.

The chain links TRBV7-6 to TRBJ2-2; tentatively, D is TRBD2 (6 bases). Trimming took off 4 bases at V and 6 bases at J, with 15 bases between the two ends. Germline values: CDR1 SGHVS, CDR2 FNYEAQ. The CDR3 length is 15 residues. Here the CDR3 DNA reads TGTGCCAGCAGCTCCTACGGGAGAGGGGCCGGGGAGCTGTTTTTT. It codes for CASSSYGRGAGELFF. Combining the CDR3 with reference TRBV7-6 and TRBJ2-2 gives the whole variable domain GAGVSQSPRYKVTKRGQDVALRCDPISGHVSLYWYRQALGQGPEFLTYFNYEAQQDKSGLPNDRFSAERPEGSISTLTIQRTEQRDSAMYRCASSSYGRGAGELFFGEGSRLTVL.

This sequence joins TRBV10-3 and TRBJ2-7; 9 bases match TRBD1. V lost 4 bases and J lost 4; bases outside the gene matches: 14. The CDR3 spans 17 residues. The germline V gene has CDR1 ENHRY and CDR2 SYGVKD. The DNA of the CDR3 is TGTGCCATCAGTGGGGGGACCGGGACAGGGTCACCATACGAGCAGTACTTC. It yields the protein CAISGGTGTGSPYEQYF.

This clone has just a few counts. The CDR3 carries no conserved terminal phenylalanine or tryptophan, so it likely arises from a read error. The limits of the CDR3 on the DNA are not certain, so only TCRdb's listed CDR3 is given. The V and J genes are TRBV25-1 and TRBJ1-2. 8 amino acids form the CDR3, both terminal residues included. Germline values: CDR1 MGHDK, CDR2 SYGVNS. CDR3 sequence: CASSEKRR.

The chain carries TRBV5-1 and TRBJ2-7; a possible D gene is TRBD2 (5 bases). The CDR3 consists of 13 residues. CDR1 and CDR2 (germline): SGHRS, YFSETQ. Trimming took off 7 bases at V and 4 bases at J, with 15 bases between the two ends. CDR3 residues: CASGEGVGYEQYF. The DNA for the CDR3 is TGCGCCAGCGGCGAGGGAGTGGGGTACGAGCAGTACTTC.

This chain joins TRBV9 and TRBJ2-1; tentative D call: TRBD1 (5 bases). V was clipped by 0 bases and J by 2 bases, with 9 bases between them. The CDR3 consists of 15 residues. Per germline, CDR1 SGDLS and CDR2 YYNGEE. For the CDR3, the DNA is TGTGCCAGCAGCGTAGAAGGGGCCACCTACAATGAGCAGTTCTTC. Amino acids: CASSVEGATYNEQFF.